The entry that follows covers one T cell receptor beta chain sequence. Its antigen remains unknown. The sample is drawn from a study of cytomegalovirus exposure and HLA in healthy donors. The study, taken as a whole, reports: In vitro confirmation showed three CMV-associated chains to be CMV antigen specific. Sequencing depth roughly uniform across donors was assumed in presence/absence analyses. The study designated roughly 160 TCR beta chains cytomegalovirus-associated.

PCR amplification relied on 60 Vbeta primers (plus 13 Jbeta primers). Measured with immunoSEQ multiplex PCR; TCRdb has only the in-frame clones, and not every one. The sample has some 120,000 clones, around 78% seen once. Whereas donors were nominally healthy upon sampling, unrecorded immune exposures were probable. The sequencing input was PBMCs. The receptor was isolated from a man aged 40-55 years in good health and CMV-seronegative.

In DNA, the CDR3 is TGTGCCAGCAGGACACTAGCGGGAGACTACAATGAGCAGTTCTTC. Encoded protein: CASRTLAGDYNEQFF. V gene TRBV4-2 combines with J gene TRBJ2-1; 11 positions agree with TRBD2. Germline CDR1 reads LGHNA; CDR2 reads YNFKEQ. This CDR3 region has 15 residues. Trimming removed 6 bases from V and 3 bases from J; junction bases left unmatched: 4.